The 9 T cell receptor beta chains in this list originate from one sample, sequenced in a study of T cells in Graves' hyperthyroidism and ophthalmopathy. TCR beta CDR3 regions were amplified from RNA transcripts. HTBI primers were employed in a first-round RT-PCR of the TCR CDR3. One entry per CDR3 protein results from TCRdb running MiXCR on the multiplex PCR reads. The profile shows about 520,000 distinct CDR3 sequences, around 20% of them singletons. Sequencing used blood. All receptors derive from a man between 18 and 29 years old with Graves' hyperthyroidism.

Regarding this clonotype: This may arise from a read error, as a much more abundant clone is one base away. V gene TRBV28 combines with J gene TRBJ2-5; 11 bases fit TRBD2. This CDR3 contains 15 residues. Germline CDR1 is MDHEN and CDR2 is SYDVKM. The CDR3: CAGSSLAGGQETQYF. The CDR3 DNA reads TGTGCCGGCAGTTCCCTAGCGGGGGGTCAAGAGACCCAGTACTTC. Using reference TRBV28 and TRBJ2-5 for the parts outside the CDR3, the full variable domain is DVKVTQSSRYLVKRTGEKVFLECVQDMDHENMFWYRQDPGLGLRLIYFSYDVKMKEKGDIPEGYSVSREKKERFSLILESASTNQTSMYLCAGSSLAGGQETQYFGPGTRLLVL.

This clonotype was found many times. One end of the junction is discordant with germline, which a read error may explain. The rearrangement uses TRBV6-1 and TRBJ1-3; no definite D call. The germline V gene encodes CDR1 MNHNS and CDR2 SASEGT. The CDR3 runs 10 residues. CDR3 protein: CASSETSLDF. CDR3 DNA: TGTGCCAGCAGTGAAACCTCACTGGATTTT.

The CDR3 sequence is CASSQVHLPTDTQYF. For the CDR3, the DNA is TGCGCCAGCAGCCAAGTGCACCTACCCACAGATACGCAGTATTTT. The J gene is TRBJ2-3, the V gene TRBV4-1; D is uncertain. The V end lost 1 base, the J end lost 2 bases, and 10 bases lay between the germline ends. The CDR3 length is 15 residues. CDR1 is MGHRA and CDR2 is YSYEKL in the germline V gene.

The CDR3 sequence is CASSLDRANQETQYF. As DNA, the CDR3 is TGTGCCAGCAGTCTCGACAGGGCAAACCAAGAGACCCAGTACTTC. This chain uses TRBV12-3 or TRBV12-4 with TRBJ2-5; 7 bases match TRBD1. This CDR3 spans 15 amino acids. V shed 5 bases, J shed 0 bases, and the junction held 6 bases outside the gene matches.

This clonotype was observed many times. The chain links TRBV4-1 to TRBJ2-5; D gene unclear. The CDR3 length is 13 residues. Germline values: CDR1 MGHRA, CDR2 YSYEKL. V was shortened by 1 base and J by 7 bases, with 10 bases between the two germline ends. CDR3 DNA sequence: TGCGCCAGCAGCCAAGCTACTTCGGGGACCCAGTACTTC. Its protein product is CASSQATSGTQYF.

V and J are TRBV20-1 and TRBJ2-7; 15 bases align to TRBD2. V gave up 1 base and J gave up 3 bases; unmatched junction bases: 7. Germline-derived CDR1 and CDR2 are DFQATT and SNEGSKA (reference sequence). This CDR3 region has 17 residues. The CDR3 loop is CSARAGLAGGIYYEQYF. CDR3 in DNA: TGCAGTGCTAGAGCGGGACTAGCGGGGGGTATCTACTACGAGCAGTACTTC.

This clonotype was observed a few times. The V gene is TRBV6-1, the J gene TRBJ2-5, with 9 bases fitting TRBD2. CDR3 length: 16 residues. Germline V CDR1 and CDR2: MNHNS, SASEGT. V was pared by 7 bases and J by 4 bases, with 13 bases of the junction left unmatched. The CDR3 reads CASKPRASGVLETQYF. The CDR3 DNA follows: TGTGCCAGCAAGCCCCGGGCTAGCGGGGTGTTAGAGACCCAGTACTTC.

This clonotype was observed a handful of times. The chain has TRBV4-1 and TRBJ2-7; 10 nucleotides align to TRBD1. This CDR3 spans 15 amino acids. The trim removed 3 bases at V and 2 bases at J, leaving 4 bases unmatched. The germline V gene encodes CDR1 MGHRA and CDR2 YSYEKL. The CDR3 nucleotides read TGCGCCAGCAGCCATGCCGGGACAGGGGCCTACGAGCAGTACTTC. It encodes CASSHAGTGAYEQYF.

This clonotype appeared many times. The chain combines TRBV5-1 with TRBJ2-7; TRBD1 matches 10 bases. The CDR3 runs 14 residues. Germline CDR1 reads SGHRS; CDR2 reads YFSETQ. J was trimmed by 5 bases and V by 3 bases; bases with no gene match: 5. The CDR3: CASSYDRGRDEQYF. The CDR3 region has the DNA TGCGCCAGCAGCTACGACAGGGGGCGCGACGAGCAGTACTTC.